This TCR beta chain was sequenced during a study of shared clonotypes between healthy human individuals. Germline V lookup: CDR1 SGHRS, CDR2 YFSETQ. Deletions cut 4 bases from V and 4 bases from J, with 20 bases between. The CDR3 is made up of 17 amino acids. Samples underwent the assay at deep level. Profiling relied on immunoSEQ multiplex PCR, and the TCRdb table lists in-frame clones only, not all of them. This table holds around 2,000,000 clones, about 95% found once. Naive CD8 isolation took CD45RO-negative cells positively selected for CCR7 and excluded terminally differentiated effector memory CD45RA+ cells. Adults of Caucasian background living in Nashville, Tennessee made up all donors.

Sequencing was carried out using naive CD8+ T cells sorted from blood. The receptor was isolated from a man aged 18 to 30 in good health. The V gene is TRBV5-1, the J gene TRBJ2-2, with D possibly TRBD2 on 6 matching bases. The CDR3 DNA is TGCGCCAGCAGCGGGAGCGGGCAGACCTTAACCACCGGGGAGCTGTTTTTT. Translated, it gives CASSGSGQTLTTGELFF.